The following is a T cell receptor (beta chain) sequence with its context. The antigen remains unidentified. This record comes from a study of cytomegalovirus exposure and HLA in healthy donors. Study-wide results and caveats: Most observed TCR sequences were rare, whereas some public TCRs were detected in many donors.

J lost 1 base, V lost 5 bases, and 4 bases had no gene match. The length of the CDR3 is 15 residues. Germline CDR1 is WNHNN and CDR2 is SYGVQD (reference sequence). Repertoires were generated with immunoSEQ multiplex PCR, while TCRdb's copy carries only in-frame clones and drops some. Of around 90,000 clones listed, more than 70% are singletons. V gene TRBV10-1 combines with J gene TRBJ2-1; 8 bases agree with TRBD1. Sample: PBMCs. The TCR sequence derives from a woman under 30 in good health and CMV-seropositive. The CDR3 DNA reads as TGCGCCAGCAGTAGACAGGGGAGGTCCTACAATGAGCAGTTCTTC. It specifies CASSRQGRSYNEQFF.